The clone carrying this TCR beta chain appeared a single time. In the source study's methods: Scientists estimated how many nucleated cells there were by amplifying reference gene primers. Sequencing was performed with immunoSEQ multiplex PCR; in TCRdb, only in-frame clones are kept and a portion is missing. For V, J and clone size, that table is used; D and trimming come from the DNA. The sample shows 130,000 or so clones, about 86% of them seen only once. This sample is drawn from a study of blood T cell repertoires in COVID-19. Overall study context: Samples taken during acute and convalescent COVID-19 were collected in the United States, Italy and Spain. Sources were T cells, B-cell-depleted T cells, or PBMCs; the material itself was cDNA or gDNA.

CDR3 length: 16 amino acids. The V end was cut by 0 bases, the J end by 7 bases, with 15 bases between. Germline V gene lookup returns CDR1 MNHNY and CDR2 SVGAGI (reference sequence). This sequence originates from a woman aged 55-69 years with acute or convalescent COVID-19. The material sequenced was peripheral blood. The gene calls are TRBV6-6 and TRBJ2-2; D unclear. CDR3 loop: CASSYSSGFEVGELFF. As DNA, the CDR3 is TGTGCCAGCAGTTACTCGAGTGGGTTCGAGGTCGGGGAGCTGTTTTTT.